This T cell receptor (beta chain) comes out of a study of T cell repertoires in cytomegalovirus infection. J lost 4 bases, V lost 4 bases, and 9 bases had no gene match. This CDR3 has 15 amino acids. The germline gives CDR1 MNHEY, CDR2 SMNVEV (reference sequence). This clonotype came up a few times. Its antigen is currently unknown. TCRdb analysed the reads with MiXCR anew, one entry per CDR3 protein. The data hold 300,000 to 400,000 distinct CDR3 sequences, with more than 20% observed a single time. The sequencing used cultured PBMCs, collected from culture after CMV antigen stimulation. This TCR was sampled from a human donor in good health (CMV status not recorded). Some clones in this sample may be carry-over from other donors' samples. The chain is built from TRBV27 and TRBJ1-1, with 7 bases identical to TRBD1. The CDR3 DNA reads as TGTGCCAGCAGTTCCAACAGGGGATGGGGCACTGAAGCTTTCTTT. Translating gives CASSSNRGWGTEAFF.